The 11 T cell receptor beta chains listed next were all sequenced from one sample in a study of cytomegalovirus exposure and HLA in healthy donors. The PCR used 60 Vbeta and 13 Jbeta primers. Assay used: immunoSEQ multiplex PCR; TCRdb lists only in-frame clones, some missing. Seen here are 65,000 to 85,000 clones, roughly 65% observed once, and the top ten hold 11% to 15%. Input material: PBMCs. The receptor set was obtained from a male donor in good health and CMV-seropositive.

The chain carries TRBV5-5 and TRBJ2-5, with 8 bases aligning to TRBD2. The CDR3 extends over 16 amino acids. With 0 bases clipped from V and 3 bases from J, the junction kept 7 bases outside the gene matches. Per the germline V gene, CDR1 is SGHKS and CDR2 is YYEKEE (reference sequence). This CDR3 is CASSLGSGGAKETQYF. The CDR3 coding sequence is TGTGCCAGCAGCTTGGGAAGCGGGGGCGCAAAAGAGACCCAGTACTTC.

V usage is TRBV5-6 and J usage is TRBJ1-5; unclear D gene. The CDR3 spans 16 residues. CDR1 SGHDT and CDR2 YYEEEE come from the germline V gene. The V gene lost 2 bases and the J gene lost 0 bases, with 12 bases spanning the gap. This CDR3 reads CASSFRGSNSNQPQHF. As DNA, the CDR3 is TGTGCCAGCAGCTTTCGCGGGAGCAATAGCAATCAGCCCCAGCATTTT.

This clone was seen just once. This CDR3 is also generated by other DNA sequences in the sample. This chain joins TRBV18 and TRBJ2-3; TRBD2 is a possible D gene (7 bases). The CDR3 consists of 16 residues. The germline CDR1 and CDR2 sequences are KGHSH and LQKENI. The V end lost 2 bases, the J end lost 0 bases, and 12 bases lay between the germline ends. CDR3 nucleotides: TGTGCCAGCTCACCAGGGGCGGGGGCTAGCACAGATACGCAGTATTTT. This gives the protein CASSPGAGASTDTQYF.

A few counts support this clone. The J gene is TRBJ1-5, the V gene TRBV6-1; 8 bases align to TRBD1. The CDR3 loop spans 15 amino acids. The V and J ends lost 11 bases and 5 bases, in that order; junction bases with no gene match: 14. Germline lookup yields CDR1 MNHNS and CDR2 SASEGT. The chain's CDR3 is CASRVTPGGDQPQHF. The CDR3 DNA follows: TGTGCCTCCCGAGTCACGCCAGGGGGCGATCAGCCCCAGCATTTT.

V and J are TRBV4-1 and TRBJ2-7; TRBD2 matches 9 bases. V lost 0 bases to trimming and J lost 2 bases; unmatched junction nucleotides: 2. Germline V lookup: CDR1 MGHRA, CDR2 YSYEKL. The CDR3 runs 15 residues. This CDR3 is CASSQDSSGTYEQYF. The CDR3 DNA reads TGCGCCAGCAGCCAAGATTCTAGCGGGACCTACGAGCAGTACTTC.

The chain uses TRBV29-1 and TRBJ1-4, with D tentatively TRBD1 (6 bases). From germline, CDR1 is SQVTM and CDR2 ANQGSEA. The germline V and J ends were trimmed by 4 bases and 8 bases, with 14 bases remaining between them. The CDR3 runs to 13 residues. Here the CDR3 DNA reads TGCAGCGTTGGGGTGGGGGCAGGCGAAAAACTGTTTTTT. It translates to CSVGVGAGEKLFF.

The gene calls are TRBV10-2 and TRBJ2-7, with 7 nucleotides matching TRBD2. There are 14 residues in the CDR3. Germline CDR1 and CDR2: WSHSY and SAAADI. The trim removed 3 bases at V and 0 bases at J, leaving 2 bases unmatched. Here the CDR3 DNA reads TGCGCCAGCAGTGAAACGGGGGGCTCCTACGAGCAGTACTTC. It encodes CASSETGGSYEQYF.

This clone was observed a handful of times. This chain uses TRBV2 with TRBJ2-3, with 10 bases that match TRBD1. This CDR3 comprises 14 residues. V gave up 10 bases and J gave up 3 bases; unmatched junction bases: 7. Germline CDR1 and CDR2: SNHLY and FYNNEI. CDR3: CANPPGQGTDTQYF. CDR3 nucleotides: TGTGCCAACCCTCCGGGACAGGGGACAGATACGCAGTATTTT.

The rearrangement links TRBV9 to TRBJ2-1, with 7 bases identical to TRBD1. CDR3 length: 14 amino acids. Germline assignment: CDR1 SGDLS and CDR2 YYNGEE. J gave up 6 bases and V 4 bases, and 7 bases lay outside the gene matches. This CDR3 reads CASSPRGYGNEQFF. CDR3 nucleotides: TGTGCCAGCAGCCCCAGGGGGTACGGCAATGAGCAGTTCTTC.

The CDR3 sequence is CASSLTPTGAAQPQHF. The CDR3, as DNA: TGTGCCAGCAGCTTAACCCCTACAGGGGCAGCTCAGCCCCAGCATTTT. The rearrangement links TRBV7-2 to TRBJ1-5; 7 bases align to TRBD1. Unmatched junction bases numbered 10, after V lost 2 bases and J lost 6 bases. Germline CDR1 is SGHTA and CDR2 is FQGNSA. The CDR3 totals 16 residues.

The chain is built from TRBV11-2 and TRBJ2-5; 10 bases agree with TRBD2. CDR1 and CDR2 from the germline V gene are SGHAT and FQNNGV. CDR3 length equals 15 residues. Germline trimming cut 3 bases from V and 6 bases from J; bases unmatched to any gene: 7. The CDR3 nucleotides are TGTGCCAGCAGCTTCACTAGCGGGAACTTGAAGACCCAGTACTTC. It translates to CASSFTSGNLKTQYF. The full variable domain, its missing parts supplied by reference TRBV11-2 and TRBJ2-5, is EAGVAQSPRYKIIEKRQSVAFWCNPISGHATLYWYQQILGQGPKLLIQFQNNGVVDDSQLPKDRFSAERLKGVDSTLKIQPAKLEDSAVYLCASSFTSGNLKTQYFGPGTRLLVL.